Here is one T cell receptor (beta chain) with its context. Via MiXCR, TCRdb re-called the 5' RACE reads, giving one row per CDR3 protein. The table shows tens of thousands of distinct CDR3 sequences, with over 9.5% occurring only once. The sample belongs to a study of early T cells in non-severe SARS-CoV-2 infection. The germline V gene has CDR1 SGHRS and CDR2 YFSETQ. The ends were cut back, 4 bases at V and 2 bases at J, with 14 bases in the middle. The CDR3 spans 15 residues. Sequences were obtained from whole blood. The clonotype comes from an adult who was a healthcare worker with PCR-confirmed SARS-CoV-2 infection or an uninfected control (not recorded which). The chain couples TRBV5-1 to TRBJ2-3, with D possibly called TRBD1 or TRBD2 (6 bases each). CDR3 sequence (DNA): TGCGCCAGCAGCCTCTTCCGGGGGCCCACAGATACGCAGTATTTT. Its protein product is CASSLFRGPTDTQYF. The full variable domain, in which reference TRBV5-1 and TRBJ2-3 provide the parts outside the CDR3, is KAGVTQTPRYLIKTRGQQVTLSCSPISGHRSVSWYQQTPGQGLQFLFEYFSETQRNKGNFPGRFSGRQFSNSRSEMNVSTLELGDSALYLCASSLFRGPTDTQYFGPGTRLTVL.